This T cell receptor (beta chain) emerged from a study of Ad26.COV2.S vaccination and SARS-CoV-2 variants. Per the germline V gene, CDR1 is SEHNR and CDR2 is FQNEAQ (reference sequence). This CDR3 is built from 12 residues. Trimming cost V 3 bases and J 8 bases, with 7 bases left between them. Using immunoSEQ multiplex PCR, the repertoire was profiled, and TCRdb retains in-frame clones only, with some absent. The table includes about 350,000 clones, about 90% detected once. Study results and limitations: Individuals receiving vaccine had higher spike-specific TCR breadth than placebo recipients did. Breadth measured for non-spike TCRs was similar across vaccine and placebo recipients. Total responses of T cells may have been underestimated by the analyses of TCR breadth and depth. Marked by substantial breadth, spike-specific CD8+ and CD4+ T cell responses were reportedly seen after vaccination.

Points on this clone: Its target is not known.

This sequence originates from a human donor who had recovered from COVID-19. The sequences come from peripheral blood, collected after recovery from COVID-19. The gene calls are TRBV7-9 and TRBJ1-4, with D unresolved. Here the CDR3 reads CASSFTREKLFF. The CDR3 DNA follows: TGTGCCAGCAGCTTTACGCGGGAAAAACTGTTTTTT.